The 29 T cell receptor beta chains below were found in one sample sequenced in a study of shared clonotypes between healthy human individuals. The method was immunoSEQ multiplex PCR; TCRdb's version includes in-frame clones alone and lacks a portion of them. Among some 2,000,000 clones listed, 95% were seen once. The sample was naive CD4+ T cells sorted from blood. The sample's subset: CD45RA+ positively selected. Receptors originate from a man aged 18 to 35 in good health.

The V call is TRBV4-3, the J call TRBJ2-2; D is unclear. The germline V gene encodes CDR1 LGHNA and CDR2 YSLEER. The CDR3 extends over 13 amino acids. V lost 4 bases to trimming and J lost 4 bases, with 7 bases between them. DNA for the CDR3: TGCGCCAGCAGCCTCAGAAGCACCGGGGAGCTGTTTTTT. Protein: CASSLRSTGELFF.

The V call is TRBV15, the J call TRBJ2-7, with 9 bases aligning to TRBD1. In germline, CDR1 is LNHNV, CDR2 YYDKDF (reference sequence). This CDR3 is 15 amino acids long. V lost 4 bases and J lost 6; bases outside the gene matches: 10. CDR3 amino acids: CATSILRDRVGEQYF. The CDR3, as DNA: TGTGCCACCAGCATCCTCCGGGACAGGGTGGGCGAGCAGTACTTC.

This chain links TRBV30 with TRBJ1-1, with 10 bases aligning to TRBD1. V gave up 5 bases and J gave up 1 base; unmatched junction bases: 7. Germline V CDR1 and CDR2: GTSNPN, SVGIG (reference sequence). The CDR3 sequence is 15 residues long. The CDR3 region is CAWLPGQGGNTEAFF. CDR3 DNA sequence: TGTGCCTGGCTACCCGGACAGGGGGGGAACACTGAAGCTTTCTTT.

The chain combines TRBV20-1 with TRBJ1-3; D remains ambiguous. This CDR3 is built from 11 residues. The germline V and J ends were trimmed by 5 bases and 12 bases, with 14 bases remaining between them. CDR1 is DFQATT, CDR2 SNEGSKA, per germline (reference sequence). Here the CDR3 reads CSAGPHPDIYF. In nucleotides, the CDR3 is TGCAGTGCTGGGCCCCATCCTGACATATATTTT.

J is TRBJ2-7 and V is TRBV19; 8 bases match TRBD1. The ends lost 4 bases at V and 4 bases at J; junction bases unmatched: 6. The CDR3 is 14 amino acids. Germline lookup yields CDR1 LNHDA and CDR2 SQIVND (reference sequence). Written as DNA, the CDR3 is TGTGCCAGTAGTAGGGGACAGGCGCTATACGAGCAGTACTTC. This codes for CASSRGQALYEQYF. The entire variable domain, with the rest obtained from reference TRBV19 and TRBJ2-7, is as follows: DGGITQSPKYLFRKEGQNVTLSCEQNLNHDAMYWYRQDPGQGLRLIYYSQIVNDFQKGDIAEGYSVSREKKESFPLTVTSAQKNPTAFYLCASSRGQALYEQYFGPGTRLTVT.

This chain connects TRBV18 to TRBJ1-2; TRBD1 is a possible D gene (5 bases). CDR3 length: 15 residues. V gave up 1 base and J gave up 4 bases, with 13 bases separating them. Germline CDR1 KGHSH, CDR2 LQKENI. CDR3 in amino acids: CASSPQEGLSYGYTF. CDR3 sequence (DNA): TGTGCCAGCTCACCACAGGAGGGGTTAAGCTATGGCTACACCTTC.

This clone was observed once. Other DNA sequences from this sample encode an identical CDR3 as well. V usage is TRBV2 and J usage is TRBJ2-7; 10 nucleotides align to TRBD2. Trimming took 8 bases from V and 6 from J; bases not matched to a gene: 7. Germline V gene data show CDR1 as SNHLY and CDR2 as FYNNEI. There are 13 residues in the CDR3. This chain's CDR3 is CASGLAGVGEQYF. The DNA for the CDR3 is TGTGCCAGCGGGCTAGCGGGAGTCGGCGAGCAGTACTTC.

The J gene is TRBJ2-5, the V gene TRBV7-2, with D possibly TRBD1 on 6 matching bases. The V end was cut by 1 base, the J end by 5 bases, with 11 bases between. This CDR3 is built from 14 residues. Germline V lookup: CDR1 SGHTA, CDR2 FQGNSA. In nucleotides, the CDR3 is TGTGCCAGCAGCTTAGACGCAGGGGTGGAGACCCAGTACTTC. Protein sequence: CASSLDAGVETQYF.

V is TRBV7-3 and J is TRBJ2-1; a weak D match, TRBD2 (6 bases). CDR3 length: 13 amino acids. Germline V gene sequence: CDR1 SGHTA, CDR2 FQGTGA. With 5 bases removed from V and 4 bases from J, the gap between germline ends came to 9 bases. The CDR3 DNA sequence: TGTGCCAGCAGCCCCGGAGGGTACAATGAGCAGTTCTTC. Its protein product is CASSPGGYNEQFF.

The genes are TRBV30 and TRBJ1-2, with no clear D. Looked up from germline, CDR1 is GTSNPN and CDR2 is SVGIG (reference sequence). The CDR3 runs 13 residues. The ends were cut back, 4 bases at V and 5 bases at J, with 14 bases in the middle. The CDR3 loop reads CAWTETDLYGYTF. The CDR3 DNA reads TGTGCCTGGACCGAGACGGACCTTTATGGCTACACCTTC.

This sequence joins TRBV4-1 and TRBJ2-1, with 8 bases matching TRBD2. The junction had 4 bases not matched to a gene; V was cut back by 5 bases and J by 1 base. The CDR3 spans 15 residues. Germline V gene sequence: CDR1 MGHRA, CDR2 YSYEKL. The DNA of the CDR3 is TGCGCCAGCAGCTCGGGACTAGTGTCCTACAATGAGCAGTTCTTC. Translation gives CASSSGLVSYNEQFF.

This CDR3 is CATATDRGQETQYF. The CDR3 region has the DNA TGTGCCACCGCGACCGACAGGGGACAAGAGACCCAGTACTTC. The chain combines TRBV10-3 with TRBJ2-5, with TRBD1 identical over 8 bases. Germline assignment: CDR1 ENHRY and CDR2 SYGVKD. Trimming cost V 10 bases and J 2 bases; bases outside gene matches: 9. The CDR3 sequence is 14 residues long.

The CDR3 DNA sequence: TGTGCCTGGAGTTTACAGGGGGCGATCAGCGAGCAGTACTTC. It encodes CAWSLQGAISEQYF. The chain joins TRBV30 to TRBJ2-7, with 9 bases identical to TRBD1. This CDR3 comprises 14 residues. The V gene's germline CDR1 is GTSNPN and CDR2 SVGIG (reference sequence). Trimming at V came to 2 bases and at J to 6 bases, leaving 8 bases not matched to a gene.

The V call is TRBV7-8, the J call TRBJ2-7, with 14 bases identical to TRBD2. This CDR3 is built from 18 residues. Germline V gene lookup returns CDR1 SGHVS and CDR2 FQNEAQ. Unmatched junction bases numbered 8, after V lost 0 bases and J lost 4 bases. CDR3 DNA: TGTGCCAGCAGCTTAGCTGGGACTAGCGGGAGAACGGTATACGAGCAGTACTTC. It is translated as CASSLAGTSGRTVYEQYF.

This chain links TRBV11-2 with TRBJ1-2; the D is unclear. Germline CDR1 reads SGHAT; CDR2 reads FQNNGV. V lost 4 bases and J lost 8, with 17 bases in between. The CDR3 covers 14 residues. This CDR3 is CASSWGGVGGGYTF. CDR3 in DNA: TGTGCCAGCAGCTGGGGTGGGGTAGGCGGCGGCTACACCTTC.

The chain is built from TRBV18 and TRBJ1-1; D not resolved. The CDR3 is 13 amino acids. The V gene's germline CDR1 is KGHSH and CDR2 LQKENI. V was pared by 2 bases and J by 11 bases, with 15 bases between. DNA of the CDR3: TGTGCCAGCTCACCAAGCGAGCGCCTAGGGGCTTTCTTT. Its protein product is CASSPSERLGAFF.

The J gene is TRBJ2-5, the V gene TRBV30, with D uncertain. The CDR3 sequence is 12 residues long. The germline V gene encodes CDR1 GTSNPN and CDR2 SVGIG (reference sequence). With 5 bases removed from V and 5 bases from J, the gap between germline ends came to 12 bases. CDR3 protein: CAWGTLSETQYF. The CDR3 DNA reads as TGTGCCTGGGGAACACTATCGGAGACCCAGTACTTC. The full variable domain, its missing parts supplied by reference TRBV30 and TRBJ2-5, is SQTIHQWPATLVQPVGSPLSLECTVEGTSNPNLYWYRQAAGRGLQLLFYSVGIGQISSEVPQNLSASRPQDRQFILSSKKLLLSDSGFYLCAWGTLSETQYFGPGTRLLVL.

The gene calls are TRBV6-1 and TRBJ2-1, with 7 bases lining up with TRBD1. The CDR3 is made up of 16 amino acids. V dropped 3 bases and J dropped 4; count of bases not matched to a gene: 9. From germline, CDR1 is MNHNS and CDR2 SASEGT. The CDR3, as DNA: TGTGCCAGCAGTGAGCCCCGACAGGGAACATACAATGAGCAGTTCTTC. It specifies CASSEPRQGTYNEQFF.

The chain couples TRBV27 to TRBJ1-5, with 7 bases lining up with TRBD1. The CDR3 runs to 15 residues. Germline V lookup: CDR1 MNHEY, CDR2 SMNVEV (reference sequence). J was trimmed by 4 bases and V by 5 bases; bases with no gene match: 8. CDR3 protein: CASSLRDSPNQPQHF. The CDR3 DNA reads TGTGCCAGCAGTCTCCGGGACAGCCCTAATCAGCCCCAGCATTTT.

This sequence joins TRBV19 and TRBJ1-1; D unclear. This CDR3 contains 15 residues. CDR1 and CDR2 from the germline V gene are LNHDA and SQIVND (reference sequence). V was shortened by 3 bases and J by 5 bases, with 16 bases between the two germline ends. The chain's CDR3 is CASSIGLGGGTEAFF. The CDR3 bases are TGTGCCAGTAGTATTGGCCTGGGAGGTGGAACTGAAGCTTTCTTT.

The chain has TRBV9 and TRBJ2-3, with D unresolved. The CDR3 has 13 amino acids. V was pared by 5 bases and J by 4 bases, with 11 bases between. The germline CDR1 and CDR2 sequences are SGDLS and YYNGEE. The CDR3: CASSPGHPDTQYF. The DNA of the CDR3 is TGTGCCAGCAGTCCAGGCCACCCAGATACGCAGTATTTT.

This chain uses TRBV6-5 with TRBJ1-3; the D is unclear. Germline values: CDR1 MNHEY, CDR2 SVGAGI. The CDR3 has 15 residues. The ends were cut back, 6 bases at V and 4 bases at J, with 16 bases in the middle. CDR3 DNA: TGTGCCAGCAGGCCCGATCTTCTCTTCGGAAACACCATATATTTT. Translated, it gives CASRPDLLFGNTIYF.

This clone was observed once. Other DNA sequences from this sample encode an identical CDR3 as well. This chain links TRBV15 with TRBJ2-7, with D possibly being TRBD1 or TRBD2 (5 bases each). V was shortened by 1 base and J by 0 bases, with 7 bases between the two germline ends. Germline V CDR1 and CDR2: LNHNV, YYDKDF (reference sequence). The CDR3 length is 14 residues. CDR3 in amino acids: CATSRVGVSYEQYF. The CDR3 DNA reads as TGTGCCACCAGCAGAGTGGGGGTCTCCTACGAGCAGTACTTC.

This clone showed up just once. At the DNA level, this CDR3 is encoded by other sequences in the same sample as well. The chain employs TRBV30 and TRBJ1-6, with D possibly matching TRBD1 (5 bases). Per germline, CDR1 GTSNPN and CDR2 SVGIG (reference sequence). Trimming took 3 bases from V and 8 from J, leaving 8 bases between them. This CDR3 spans 12 amino acids. The CDR3: CAWSRVYSPLHF. For the CDR3, the DNA is TGTGCCTGGAGCAGGGTTTATTCACCCCTCCACTTT.

The chain uses TRBV7-2 and TRBJ1-6, with 8 bases aligning to TRBD1. Trimming at V came to 5 bases and at J to 10 bases, leaving 10 bases not matched to a gene. In germline, CDR1 is SGHTA, CDR2 FQGNSA. This CDR3 comprises 15 residues. CDR3 DNA: TGTGCCAGCAGCCAAGGACAGGGCGAATCCTCACCCCTCCACTTT. It specifies CASSQGQGESSPLHF.

V is TRBV29-1 and J is TRBJ2-1; perhaps TRBD2 as D (6 bases). The CDR3 extends over 12 amino acids. V shed 2 bases and J shed 7 bases, with 9 bases lying between them. CDR1 is SQVTM and CDR2 is ANQGSEA in the germline V gene. CDR3 coding DNA: TGCAGCGTTGAACCGGCGGGGAATGAGCAGTTCTTC. Its translation is CSVEPAGNEQFF.

The rearrangement uses TRBV30 and TRBJ1-3, with 11 bases identical to TRBD1. With 7 bases clipped from V and 4 bases from J, the junction kept 6 bases outside the gene matches. The CDR3 contains 14 residues. Germline CDR1 reads GTSNPN; CDR2 reads SVGIG (reference sequence). The CDR3: CALGQGARGNTIYF. CDR3 nucleotides: TGTGCCTTAGGACAGGGGGCGCGAGGAAACACCATATATTTT.

The chain joins TRBV28 to TRBJ2-1; 15 positions match TRBD2. In germline, CDR1 is MDHEN, CDR2 SYDVKM. Trimming cost V 4 bases and J 9 bases; bases outside gene matches: 10. CDR3 length: 17 amino acids. As DNA, the CDR3 is TGTGCCAGCAGTTCCCCCGGACTAGCGGGGGGGAGGGGTGAGCAGTTCTTC. Its translation: CASSSPGLAGGRGEQFF.

In its sample, this clone was seen once. CDR3 coding DNA: TGTGCCAGCAGCTTGGGCGGGGCCACCTACAATGAGCAGTTCTTC. Encoded protein: CASSLGGATYNEQFF. This chain uses TRBV5-4 with TRBJ2-1; possibly TRBD2 for D (6 bases). This CDR3 spans 15 amino acids. Germline V gives CDR1 SGHNT, CDR2 YYREEE (reference sequence). Trimming removed 0 bases at V and 2 bases at J, with 9 bases between.